This TCR beta chain came from a study of blood T cell repertoires in COVID-19. The overall study: PBMCs, B-cell-depleted T cells, or T cells provided the cDNA or gDNA that made up the material.

The data were produced by immunoSEQ multiplex PCR, yet TCRdb's version contains in-frame clones alone and is incomplete. Among 200,000 to 250,000 clones listed, 88% were seen once. This clone came up a few times. Germline V gives CDR1 MNHEY, CDR2 SVGEGT. Deletions cut 2 bases from V and 4 bases from J, with 8 bases between. This CDR3 is built from 13 residues. The chain recombines TRBV6-2 or TRBV6-3 with TRBJ1-2; D remains unclear. The receptor was isolated from a woman aged 30 to 39 who had been exposed to COVID-19. Sample: PBMCs or T cells enriched from blood (not recorded which). CDR3 DNA: TGTGCCAGCAGTTACGCGGACTTCTATGGCTACACCTTC. Residues: CASSYADFYGYTF.